This passage covers 7 T cell receptor beta chains from one sample sequenced in a study of shared clonotypes between healthy human individuals (dated by TCRdb to 2018 to 2021). Preparation of the library involved the immunoSEQ multiplex PCR assay. TCRdb mirrors the immuneACCESS table, restricted to in-frame sequences. Some clones are absent from its copies; in checked studies, under half trace to an unresolved V gene, and the reason for the others is unknown. For this sample there are some 2,400,000 clones; more than 90% appear just once. Clones ranked in the top ten supply roughly 0.13% of the sample. The sequencing sample was made of naive CD4+ T cells sorted from blood. The cell subset or site label on this specimen signifies: CD45RA+ positively selected. These receptors were collected from a man between 18 and 29 years old in good health.

The V gene is TRBV6-6, the J gene TRBJ1-1; D unclear. V lost 7 bases and J lost 4, with 13 bases in between. There are 13 residues in the CDR3. Germline V CDR1 and CDR2: MNHNY, SVGAGI (reference sequence). CDR3 protein: CASTIRTTTEAFF. The CDR3 nucleotides are TGTGCCAGCACTATACGCACAACCACTGAAGCTTTCTTT.

The gene calls are TRBV18 and TRBJ2-7; D ambiguous. The CDR3 is made up of 12 amino acids. CDR1 KGHSH and CDR2 LQKENI come from the germline V gene. Trimming took off 3 bases at V and 6 bases at J, with 9 bases between the two ends. CDR3 nucleotides: TGTGCCAGCTCACCCCTTGGTAGCGAGCAGTACTTC. This translates into CASSPLGSEQYF.

This chain connects TRBV6-1 to TRBJ2-7, with 14 bases identical to TRBD2. J gave up 0 bases and V 8 bases, and 3 bases lay outside the gene matches. The CDR3 runs to 15 residues. Per the germline V gene, CDR1 is MNHNS and CDR2 is SASEGT. This chain's CDR3 is CASGGLAGDSYEQYF. As DNA, the CDR3 is TGTGCCAGCGGGGGACTAGCGGGGGACTCCTACGAGCAGTACTTC.

The genes are TRBV10-3 and TRBJ2-1; D is unresolved. This CDR3 has 13 residues. Germline CDR1 and CDR2: ENHRY and SYGVKD. V lost 0 bases to trimming and J lost 7 bases, with 7 bases between them. The DNA of the CDR3 is TGTGCCATCAGTGAGTCGAATGGTAATGAGCAGTTCTTC. Residues: CAISESNGNEQFF.

Turning to this clone: The sample has other DNA sequences that encode this CDR3 too. The chain has TRBV5-1 and TRBJ2-3, with a weak D call TRBD1 (6 bases). Germline CDR1 and CDR2: SGHRS and YFSETQ. The CDR3 has 15 residues. V shed 4 bases and J shed 0 bases, with 12 bases lying between them. CDR3 in amino acids: CASSPQTGSTDTQYF. The CDR3 region has the DNA TGCGCCAGCAGCCCACAGACAGGAAGCACAGATACGCAGTATTTT.

The chain is built from TRBV7-2 and TRBJ2-3; no clear D. With 6 bases removed from V and 0 bases from J, the gap between germline ends came to 13 bases. The V gene's germline CDR1 is SGHTA and CDR2 FQGNSA. The CDR3 extends over 15 amino acids. CDR3 region: CASSLGKTSTDTQYF. The CDR3 DNA sequence: TGTGCCAGCAGTCTAGGGAAAACTAGCACAGATACGCAGTATTTT. The variable domain in full, completed from reference TRBV7-2 and TRBJ2-3, reads GAGVSQSPSNKVTEKGKDVELRCDPISGHTALYWYRQSLGQGLEFLIYFQGNSAPDKSGLPSDRFSAERTGGSVSTLTIQRTQQEDSAVYLCASSLGKTSTDTQYFGPGTRLTVL.

This sequence joins TRBV19 and TRBJ2-1, with 8 bases fitting TRBD2. This CDR3 region has 12 residues. Germline-derived CDR1 and CDR2 are LNHDA and SQIVND (reference sequence). J was trimmed by 7 bases and V by 6 bases; bases with no gene match: 2. The chain's CDR3 is CASSAGGNEQFF. CDR3 coding DNA: TGTGCCAGTAGCGCGGGGGGAAATGAGCAGTTCTTC.